This entry lists 24 T cell receptor beta chains sequenced from one sample in a study of vaccination and CD4 T cells after COVID-19 (dated by TCRdb to the early 2020s). These TCRs are of unknown antigen specificity. The library was produced with PCR. Sequenced using an Illumina iSeq 100. DNA from cultured CD4+ T cells was subjected to TCR sequencing with the Oncomine TCR Beta short-read assay at the Johns Hopkins FTIC core. TCRdb handled the public reads itself, with Q25 trimming in fastp and clone calling in MiXCR, and kept productive beta chains. Identical CDR3 protein sequences are pooled into one entry, listed with their most common genes and DNA. The sample data list some 17,000 distinct CDR3 sequences, and more than 50% of these were observed just once. In total, the top ten clones hold approximately 10% of the sample. Sample treatment or condition, as interpreted from the label and publication: roughly 10-day PBMC culture with coronavirus spike peptide pools or control peptides (ViraFEST assay).

The sequenced material came from CD4+ T cells from blood, cultured in vitro. The source is a human donor who had recovered from COVID-19.

This chain connects TRBV11-2 to TRBJ2-3; 10 positions match TRBD2. The length of the CDR3 is 19 residues. Germline CDR1 SGHAT, CDR2 FQNNGV. The trim removed 4 bases at V and 0 bases at J, leaving 13 bases unmatched. In DNA form, the CDR3 reads TGTGCCAGCAGCTACCTTAAGGCTAGCGGGGGCCCTAGCACAGATACGCAGTATTTT. Protein product: CASSYLKASGGPSTDTQYF.

The chain carries TRBV19 and TRBJ1-2; tentatively, D is TRBD1 (5 bases). Trimming took off 1 base at V and 3 bases at J, with 12 bases between the two ends. Germline V CDR1 and CDR2: LNHDA, SQIVND (reference sequence). The CDR3 covers 15 residues. CDR3 in amino acids: CASSIAGRDHYGYTF. CDR3 in DNA: TGTGCCAGTAGTATAGCTGGCAGGGACCACTATGGCTACACCTTC.

The rearrangement joins TRBV6-1 to TRBJ1-2; D is ambiguous. V shed 11 bases and J shed 0 bases, with 13 bases lying between them. From germline, CDR1 is MNHNS and CDR2 SASEGT. There are 13 residues in the CDR3. The CDR3 coding sequence is TGTGCCGGGCAAGGACGAGCTAACTATGGCTACACCTTC. Translated: CAGQGRANYGYTF.

The J gene is TRBJ1-2, the V gene TRBV20-1; possibly TRBD1 for D (6 bases). Germline V lookup: CDR1 DFQATT, CDR2 SNEGSKA (reference sequence). Trimming left V 2 bases short and J 4 bases short, with 17 bases between. The CDR3 is 15 residues long. The CDR3 DNA follows: TGCAGTGCTAGAAACCCGGACAGCAATCCCTATGGCTACACCTTC. Translating gives CSARNPDSNPYGYTF.

The chain is built from TRBV7-2 and TRBJ2-7, with 11 bases lining up with TRBD2. CDR1 SGHTA and CDR2 FQGNSA come from the germline V gene. The length of the CDR3 is 16 residues. The V gene end was trimmed by 4 bases and the J gene end by 0 bases; junction bases not matched to a gene: 5. The CDR3 loop is CASSWGLAVHSYEQYF. The CDR3 DNA reads as TGTGCCAGCAGCTGGGGACTAGCGGTACACTCCTACGAGCAGTACTTC.

This rearrangement joins TRBV7-3 to TRBJ2-3; TRBD1 aligns across 10 bases. The CDR3 is 14 amino acids. Germline trimming cut 6 bases from V and 8 bases from J; bases unmatched to any gene: 8. Germline V gene lookup returns CDR1 SGHTA and CDR2 FQGTGA. In DNA, the CDR3 is TGTGCCAGCAGAGGGACAGGGGAATGGAGTACGCAGTATTTT. This codes for CASRGTGEWSTQYF.

V gene TRBV6-2 or TRBV6-3 combines with J gene TRBJ2-5; possibly TRBD2 for D (5 bases). This CDR3 comprises 13 residues. Germline CDR1 reads MNHEY; CDR2 reads SVGEGT. Trimming shortened V by 6 bases and J by 4 bases, and 12 bases separated the two germline ends. CDR3 in amino acids: CASRRPGGETQYF. DNA of the CDR3: TGTGCCAGCAGGCGCCCAGGAGGAGAGACCCAGTACTTC.

The chain couples TRBV20-1 to TRBJ2-1; 8 positions match TRBD2. The CDR3 has 15 amino acids. Germline V lookup: CDR1 DFQATT, CDR2 SNEGSKA (reference sequence). Trimming removed 0 bases from V and 6 bases from J; junction bases left unmatched: 7. The CDR3 sequence is CSARDPGGPGNEQFF. CDR3 in DNA: TGCAGTGCTAGAGATCCGGGGGGGCCGGGCAATGAGCAGTTCTTC.

J is TRBJ1-2 and V is TRBV6-1, with no clear D. V dropped 5 bases and J dropped 4 bases, with 11 bases sitting between them. CDR3 size: 13 residues. Germline V gene sequence: CDR1 MNHNS, CDR2 SASEGT. The CDR3 protein is CASSPAGPYGYTF. In DNA form, the CDR3 reads TGTGCCAGCAGTCCCGCCGGCCCCTATGGCTACACCTTC.

The genes are TRBV7-9 and TRBJ2-1, with 9 bases matching TRBD2. This CDR3 spans 15 amino acids. Germline V gene lookup returns CDR1 SEHNR and CDR2 FQNEAQ (reference sequence). J was trimmed by 6 bases and V by 4 bases; bases with no gene match: 7. For the CDR3, the DNA is TGTGCCAGCAGCTGGTGGGCTAGCGGGGCCAATGAGCAGTTCTTC. Translating it yields CASSWWASGANEQFF.

In its sample, this clonotype was seen a few times. This chain connects TRBV20-1 to TRBJ2-2, with 13 nucleotides matching TRBD2. Trimming cost V 3 bases and J 4 bases; bases outside gene matches: 5. Germline CDR1 is DFQATT and CDR2 is SNEGSKA (reference sequence). The length of the CDR3 is 16 residues. The DNA of the CDR3 is TGCAGTGCTAGTACTAGCGGGAGGGCCGGCACCGGGGAGCTGTTTTTT. It is translated as CSASTSGRAGTGELFF.

This sequence joins TRBV20-1 and TRBJ1-1; 11 bases map to TRBD1. CDR1 DFQATT and CDR2 SNEGSKA come from the germline V gene (reference sequence). CDR3 length: 17 amino acids. V lost 0 bases and J lost 0; bases outside the gene matches: 6. CDR3 DNA sequence: TGCAGTGCTAGAGACCGGACAGGGGGCGGGATGAACACTGAAGCTTTCTTT. Translation gives CSARDRTGGGMNTEAFF.

The rearrangement links TRBV5-4 to TRBJ2-1; 7 bases are a match to TRBD1. CDR1 is SGHNT, CDR2 YYREEE, per germline (reference sequence). V was pared by 6 bases and J by 9 bases, with 12 bases of the junction left unmatched. The CDR3 runs to 14 residues. As DNA, the CDR3 is TGTGCCAGCACCTTCGGACAGGAATTAGGTGAGCAGTTCTTC. This encodes CASTFGQELGEQFF. Combining the CDR3 with reference TRBV5-4 and TRBJ2-1 gives the whole variable domain ETGVTQSPTHLIKTRGQQVTLRCSSQSGHNTVSWYQQALGQGPQFIFQYYREEENGRGNFPPRFSGLQFPNYSSELNVNALELDDSALYLCASTFGQELGEQFFGPGTRLTVL.

There are a few counts of this clonotype. This rearrangement joins TRBV6-2 or TRBV6-3 to TRBJ2-7, with unresolved D. The ends were cut back, 2 bases at V and 4 bases at J, with 3 bases in the middle. Germline assignment: CDR1 MNHEY and CDR2 SVGEGT. The CDR3 has 11 residues. The CDR3 DNA reads as TGTGCCAGCAGTTACCAATACGAGCAGTACTTC. Amino acid sequence: CASSYQYEQYF.

The V and J genes are TRBV20-1 and TRBJ1-2; possibly TRBD1 for D (6 bases). Trimming cost V 6 bases and J 0 bases, with 11 bases left between them. There are 13 residues in the CDR3. CDR1 is DFQATT and CDR2 is SNEGSKA in the germline V gene (reference sequence). Written as DNA, the CDR3 is TGCAGTGCCACGGACAGTACTAACTATGGCTACACCTTC. Amino acids: CSATDSTNYGYTF.

The rearrangement links TRBV4-2 to TRBJ2-7, with D possibly TRBD2 on 6 matching bases. Trimming removed 0 bases at V and 3 bases at J, with 18 bases between. This CDR3 is built from 17 residues. CDR1 and CDR2 from the germline V gene are LGHNA and YNFKEQ. The CDR3 loop is CASSQDLIGDWDYEQYF. CDR3 DNA: TGTGCCAGCAGCCAAGATTTGATAGGGGACTGGGACTACGAGCAGTACTTC.

This sequence joins TRBV7-3 and TRBJ2-2, with no clear D. The germline V gene has CDR1 SGHTA and CDR2 FQGTGA. The CDR3 has 14 residues. V shed 5 bases and J shed 2 bases, with 9 bases lying between them. CDR3: CASSTDGNTGELFF. The DNA for the CDR3 is TGTGCCAGCAGCACCGACGGTAACACCGGGGAGCTGTTTTTT.

Details on this clonotype: At one of its ends the junction is not consistent with the germline gene, which may arise from a read error. The CDR3 DNA reads as TGTGCCAGTAGCTTACCCGGCGGACAGGGCAAAGAGCAGTACTTC. It is translated as CASSLPGGQGKEQYF. The V gene is TRBV7-2, the J gene TRBJ2-7; TRBD1 matches 8 bases. The CDR3 runs 15 residues. Germline V CDR1 and CDR2: SGHTA, FQGNSA.

The chain carries TRBV7-2 and TRBJ2-7, with D unclear. Germline V gene lookup returns CDR1 SGHTA and CDR2 FQGNSA. CDR3 size: 12 residues. Trimming pared 5 bases from V and 4 bases from J, leaving 9 bases between. The CDR3 protein is CASSDPTYEQYF. The CDR3 bases are TGTGCCAGCAGCGACCCTACATACGAGCAGTACTTC.

This rearrangement joins TRBV6-1 to TRBJ2-3; D may correspond to TRBD1 or TRBD2 (5 bases each). Germline V gene data show CDR1 as MNHNS and CDR2 as SASEGT. The CDR3 is 12 amino acids. V was shortened by 4 bases and J by 8 bases, with 10 bases between the two germline ends. In DNA, the CDR3 is TGTGCCAGCAGTGGCCTCGGGACTACGCAGTATTTT. Translated: CASSGLGTTQYF.

This clonotype showed up just once. The chain uses TRBV20-1 and TRBJ1-2, with 9 bases fitting TRBD1. The J segment lost 2 bases and the V segment lost 5 bases, leaving 6 bases of the junction unmatched. This CDR3 has 14 residues. CDR1 is DFQATT, CDR2 SNEGSKA, per germline (reference sequence). The CDR3 loop is CSAPGTGWNYGYTF. The CDR3 coding sequence is TGCAGTGCTCCCGGGACAGGGTGGAACTATGGCTACACCTTC.

The CDR3 DNA reads TGTGCCAGCAGCTCCGATCCCGGGACGGATACTAGGGTGACGGGCGAGACCCAGTACTTC. Amino acid sequence: CASSSDPGTDTRVTGETQYF. The chain joins TRBV5-4 to TRBJ2-5; D tentatively reads TRBD1 or TRBD2 (5 bases each). The CDR3 covers 20 residues. Per germline, CDR1 SGHNT and CDR2 YYREEE (reference sequence). Trimming pared 3 bases from V and 5 bases from J, leaving 32 bases between.

The V call is TRBV10-2, the J call TRBJ2-5; D gene uncertain. The CDR3 length is 13 residues. Germline V gene data show CDR1 as WSHSY and CDR2 as SAAADI. V dropped 10 bases and J dropped 2 bases, with 14 bases sitting between them. In DNA form, the CDR3 reads TGCGCCACCCGAGATCTGGTACAAGAGACCCAGTACTTC. As protein: CATRDLVQETQYF.

The chain is built from TRBV20-1 and TRBJ2-3, with 7 bases that match TRBD2. The CDR3 has 15 amino acids. CDR1 DFQATT and CDR2 SNEGSKA come from the germline V gene (reference sequence). Unmatched junction bases numbered 7, after V lost 3 bases and J lost 1 base. For the CDR3, the DNA is TGCAGTGCTAGCGATCTAGCGGAGGGCACAGATACGCAGTATTTT. Translation: CSASDLAEGTDTQYF.